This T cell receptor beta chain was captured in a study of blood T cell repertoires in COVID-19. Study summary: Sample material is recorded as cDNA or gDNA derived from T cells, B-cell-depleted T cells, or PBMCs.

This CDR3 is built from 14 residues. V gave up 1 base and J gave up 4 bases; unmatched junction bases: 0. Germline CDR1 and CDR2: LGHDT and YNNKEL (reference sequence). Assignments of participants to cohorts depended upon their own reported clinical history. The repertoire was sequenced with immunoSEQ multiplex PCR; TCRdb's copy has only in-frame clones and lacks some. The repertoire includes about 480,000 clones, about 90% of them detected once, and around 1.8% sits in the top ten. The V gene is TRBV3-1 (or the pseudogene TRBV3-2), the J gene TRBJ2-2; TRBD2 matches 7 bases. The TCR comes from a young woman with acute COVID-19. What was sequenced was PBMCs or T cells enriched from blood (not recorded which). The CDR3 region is CASSQAGGTGELFF. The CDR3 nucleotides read TGTGCCAGCAGCCAAGCGGGAGGCACCGGGGAGCTGTTTTTT.